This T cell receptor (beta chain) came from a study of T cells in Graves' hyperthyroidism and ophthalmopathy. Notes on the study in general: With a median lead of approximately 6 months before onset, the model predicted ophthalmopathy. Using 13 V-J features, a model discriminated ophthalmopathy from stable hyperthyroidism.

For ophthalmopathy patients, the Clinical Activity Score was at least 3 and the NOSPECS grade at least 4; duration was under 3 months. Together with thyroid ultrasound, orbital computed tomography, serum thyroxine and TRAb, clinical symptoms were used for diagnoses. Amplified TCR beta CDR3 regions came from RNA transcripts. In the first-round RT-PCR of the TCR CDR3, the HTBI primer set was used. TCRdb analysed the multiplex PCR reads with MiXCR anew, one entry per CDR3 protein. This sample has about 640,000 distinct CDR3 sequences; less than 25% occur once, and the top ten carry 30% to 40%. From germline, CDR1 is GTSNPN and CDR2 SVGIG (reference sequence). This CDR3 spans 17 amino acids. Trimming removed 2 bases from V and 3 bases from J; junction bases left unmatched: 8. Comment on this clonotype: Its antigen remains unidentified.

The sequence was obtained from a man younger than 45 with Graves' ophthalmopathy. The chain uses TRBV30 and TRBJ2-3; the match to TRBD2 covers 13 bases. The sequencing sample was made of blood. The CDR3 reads CAWSSPGLAGMTDTQYF. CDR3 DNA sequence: TGTGCCTGGAGTTCCCCGGGACTAGCGGGGATGACAGATACGCAGTATTTT. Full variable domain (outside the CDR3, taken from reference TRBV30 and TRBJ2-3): SQTIHQWPATLVQPVGSPLSLECTVEGTSNPNLYWYRQAAGRGLQLLFYSVGIGQISSEVPQNLSASRPQDRQFILSSKKLLLSDSGFYLCAWSSPGLAGMTDTQYFGPGTRLTVL.